Listed below are T cell receptor beta chains from one sample, sequenced in a study of blood T cell repertoires in COVID-19. Only in-frame clones appear in the TCRdb table, and some are missing; sequencing was by immunoSEQ multiplex PCR. The sample holds tens of thousands of clones, roughly 72% seen once. Input material: peripheral blood. These receptors originate from a woman aged 65 to 85 with COVID-19, enrolled during active disease. Both conserved end residues are part of each CDR3. The order of the fields is clone size, J gene, V gene, CDR3 protein. The size field is filled for only some rows; it gives once, few, many or a size class.

clone size: -
J gene: TRBJ1-2
V gene: TRBV28
CDR3 protein: CASSDRAYYGYTF

clone size: -
J gene: TRBJ1-4
V gene: TRBV6-5
CDR3 protein: CASSLVGGLNEKLFF

clone size: -
J gene: TRBJ2-6
V gene: TRBV27
CDR3 protein: CASSSIVTGMRANVLTF

clone size: -
J gene: TRBJ2-3
V gene: TRBV7-2
CDR3 protein: CASSLAGATDTQYF

clone size: few
J gene: TRBJ1-6
V gene: TRBV7-2
CDR3 protein: CASSSHSADRGVPLHF

clone size: -
J gene: TRBJ1-1
V gene: TRBV12-5
CDR3 protein: CASGLDRGLWVEAFF

clone size: -
J gene: TRBJ2-4
V gene: TRBV19
CDR3 protein: CASSMAKEPKNIQYF

clone size: few
J gene: TRBJ2-7
V gene: TRBV5-5
CDR3 protein: CASSPDSTYEQYF

clone size: -
J gene: TRBJ2-3
V gene: TRBV9
CDR3 protein: CASSSTSGNTDTQYF

clone size: -
J gene: TRBJ1-2
V gene: TRBV28
CDR3 protein: CASSSDREIDGYTF

clone size: -
J gene: TRBJ1-5
V gene: TRBV5-6
CDR3 protein: CASSWDRNQPQHF